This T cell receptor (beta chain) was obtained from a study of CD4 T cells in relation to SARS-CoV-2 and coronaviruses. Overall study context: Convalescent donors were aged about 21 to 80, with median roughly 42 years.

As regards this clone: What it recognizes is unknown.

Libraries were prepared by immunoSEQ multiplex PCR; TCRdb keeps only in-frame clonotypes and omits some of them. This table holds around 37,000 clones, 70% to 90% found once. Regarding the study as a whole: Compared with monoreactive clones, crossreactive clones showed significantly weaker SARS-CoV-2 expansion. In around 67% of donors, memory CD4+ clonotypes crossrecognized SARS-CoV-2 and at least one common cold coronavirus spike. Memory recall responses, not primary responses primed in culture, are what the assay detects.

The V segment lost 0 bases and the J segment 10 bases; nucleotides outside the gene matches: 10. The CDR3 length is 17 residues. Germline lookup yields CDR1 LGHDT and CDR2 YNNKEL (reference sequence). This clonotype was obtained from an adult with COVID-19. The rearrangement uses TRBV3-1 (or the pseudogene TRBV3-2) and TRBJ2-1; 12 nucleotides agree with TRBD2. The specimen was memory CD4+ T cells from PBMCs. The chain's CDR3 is CASSQDGGLAGGREQFF. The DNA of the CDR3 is TGTGCCAGCAGCCAAGATGGGGGGCTAGCGGGAGGGCGGGAGCAGTTCTTC.